What follows is one T cell receptor (beta chain) and its context. This sample is part of a study of blood T cell repertoires in COVID-19. Study in general: The United States, Italy and Spain were the sources of the acute and convalescent COVID-19 samples. In each case, the material was cDNA or gDNA derived from T cells, B-cell-depleted T cells, or PBMCs.

Sequenced by immunoSEQ multiplex PCR; TCRdb stores in-frame clones only, minus some. The sample carries 140,000 or so clones, almost 85% recorded once. The CDR3 has 15 residues. V was pared by 1 base and J by 6 bases, with 7 bases of the junction left unmatched. Germline values: CDR1 SGDLS, CDR2 YYNGEE. This clonotype was obtained from a woman in her forties or fifties with acute COVID-19. The rearrangement uses TRBV9 and TRBJ1-2; the match to TRBD1 covers 9 bases. Input material: PBMCs or T cells enriched from blood (not recorded which). DNA of the CDR3: TGTGCCAGCAGCGTATCACAGGGGGCATCGGATGGCTACACCTTC. This codes for CASSVSQGASDGYTF.